The following is a T cell receptor beta chain sequence with its context. Trimming left V 5 bases short and J 4 bases short, with 13 bases between. Germline-derived CDR1 and CDR2 are MNHEY and SVGEGT. The CDR3 extends over 14 amino acids. This sample is part of a study of immune characterization of retroperitoneal liposarcoma. MiXCR, run by TCRdb on the PCR reads, gives a single entry per CDR3 protein. This sample has approximately 9,700 distinct CDR3 sequences; around 30% occur once, and the top ten carry roughly 8%. The sample taken for sequencing was tumor tissue. The chain carries TRBV6-2 or TRBV6-3 and TRBJ2-3; D may be TRBD2 (5 bases). This clonotype was sampled from a male donor with retroperitoneal liposarcoma. CDR3 coding DNA: TGTGCCAGCAGTGAAGGCCCGGAGGCAGATACGCAGTATTTT. As protein: CASSEGPEADTQYF.